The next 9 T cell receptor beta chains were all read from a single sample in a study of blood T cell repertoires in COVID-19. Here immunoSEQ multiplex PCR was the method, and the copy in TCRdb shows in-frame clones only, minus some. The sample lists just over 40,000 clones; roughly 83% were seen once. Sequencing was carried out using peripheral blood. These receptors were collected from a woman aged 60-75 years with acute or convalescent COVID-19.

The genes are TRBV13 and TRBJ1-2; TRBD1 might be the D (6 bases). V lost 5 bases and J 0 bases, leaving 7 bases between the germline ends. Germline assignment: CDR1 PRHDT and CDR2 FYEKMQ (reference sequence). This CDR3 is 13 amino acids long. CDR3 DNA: TGTGCCAGCAGCCGACAGGCTAACTATGGCTACACCTTC. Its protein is CASSRQANYGYTF.

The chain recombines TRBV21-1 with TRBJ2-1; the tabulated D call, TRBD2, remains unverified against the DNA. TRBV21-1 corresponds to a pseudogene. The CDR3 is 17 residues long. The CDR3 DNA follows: TGTGCCAGCAGCACGGGGGTTAGGGGGAGGGTCTACAATGAGCAGTTCTTC. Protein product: CASSTGVRGRVYNEQFF.

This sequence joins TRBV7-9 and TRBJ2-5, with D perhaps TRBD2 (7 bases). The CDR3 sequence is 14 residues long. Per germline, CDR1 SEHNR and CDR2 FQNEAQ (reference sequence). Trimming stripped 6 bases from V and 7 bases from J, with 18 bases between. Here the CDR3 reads CASRPTGGQGTQYF. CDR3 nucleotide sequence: TGTGCCAGCAGGCCAACGGGGGGCCAGGGGACCCAGTACTTC.

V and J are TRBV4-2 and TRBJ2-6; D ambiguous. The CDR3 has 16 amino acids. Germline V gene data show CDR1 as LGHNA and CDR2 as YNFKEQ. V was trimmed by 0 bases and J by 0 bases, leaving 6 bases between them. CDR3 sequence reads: CASSQDASSGANVLTF. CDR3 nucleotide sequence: TGTGCCAGCAGCCAAGATGCGAGCTCTGGGGCCAACGTCCTGACTTTC.

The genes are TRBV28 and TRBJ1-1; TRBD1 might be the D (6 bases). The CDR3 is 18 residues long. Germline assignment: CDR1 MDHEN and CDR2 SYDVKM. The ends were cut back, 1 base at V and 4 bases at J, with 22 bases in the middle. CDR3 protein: CASSLSTSRTGGGTEAFF. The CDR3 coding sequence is TGTGCCAGCAGTTTATCCACCTCCAGAACGGGGGGCGGCACTGAAGCTTTCTTT.

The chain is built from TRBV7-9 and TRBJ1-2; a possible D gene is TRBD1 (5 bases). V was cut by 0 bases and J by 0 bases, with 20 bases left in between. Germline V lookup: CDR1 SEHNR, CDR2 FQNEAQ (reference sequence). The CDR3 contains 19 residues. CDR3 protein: CASSLALRGSRATNYGYTF. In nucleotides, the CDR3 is TGTGCCAGCAGCTTAGCGCTAAGGGGTTCCAGGGCGACTAACTATGGCTACACCTTC.

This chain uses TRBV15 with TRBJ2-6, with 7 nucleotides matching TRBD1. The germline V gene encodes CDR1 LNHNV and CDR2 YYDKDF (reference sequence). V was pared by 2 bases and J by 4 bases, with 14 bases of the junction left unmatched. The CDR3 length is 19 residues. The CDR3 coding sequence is TGTGCCACCAGCAGAATGATCGGGACAGCGAGAGCCGGGGCCAACGTCCTGACTTTC. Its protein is CATSRMIGTARAGANVLTF.

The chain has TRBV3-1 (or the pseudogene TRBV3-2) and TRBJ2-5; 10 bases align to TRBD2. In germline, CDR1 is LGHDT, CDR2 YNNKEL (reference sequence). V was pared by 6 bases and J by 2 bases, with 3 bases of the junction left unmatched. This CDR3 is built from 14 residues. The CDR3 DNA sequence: TGTGCCAGCAGACTGACTAGCGGGCAAGAGACCCAGTACTTC. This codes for CASRLTSGQETQYF.

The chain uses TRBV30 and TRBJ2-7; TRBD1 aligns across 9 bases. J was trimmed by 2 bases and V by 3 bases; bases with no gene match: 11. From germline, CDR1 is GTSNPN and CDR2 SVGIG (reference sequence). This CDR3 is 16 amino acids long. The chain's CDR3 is CAWRVFGTGSTYEQYF. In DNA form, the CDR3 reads TGTGCCTGGAGGGTCTTCGGGACAGGGTCAACCTACGAGCAGTACTTC.